The source of this T cell receptor beta chain is a study of blood T cell repertoires in COVID-19. As handled by the study authors: Researchers report that nucleated cell counts were estimated from reference gene primer amplification. Only in-frame clones appear in the TCRdb table, and some are missing; sequencing was by immunoSEQ multiplex PCR. V and J calls and clone size follow that table, whereas D and trimming were derived from the DNA. The sample yields about 100,000 clones, almost 80% seen once. J was trimmed by 3 bases and V by 4 bases; bases with no gene match: 8. CDR1 and CDR2 (germline): MNHEY, SMNVEV (reference sequence). There are 15 residues in the CDR3.

Material: peripheral blood. This clonotype was obtained from a human donor in a cohort sampled during active COVID-19. The gene calls are TRBV27 and TRBJ2-7; 8 positions agree with TRBD2. The CDR3 loop is CASSSPPGGLYEQYF. The CDR3 bases are TGTGCCAGCAGTTCCCCTCCGGGGGGGCTCTACGAGCAGTACTTC.